This T cell receptor (beta chain) was documented in a study of OX40 agonist ivuxolimab in advanced cancers. Study-level background: Hepatocellular carcinoma, melanoma, renal cell or head and neck cancer occurred in dose-escalation patients. Of the patients, three showed partial responses, one with hepatocellular carcinoma and two with cutaneous melanoma. Males comprised around 78% of the group, whose mean age was about 60 years (range roughly 20 to 90). Study-wide results and caveats: Clonal expansion by week 6 occurred in CD4+ and CD8+ blood T cells (at 0.1 to 3.0 mg/kg).

V lost 7 bases, J lost 3 bases, and 15 bases lay in between. This CDR3 is built from 14 residues. Germline assignment: CDR1 SNHLY and CDR2 FYNNEI. As to this clone: Its antigen is as yet unknown.

Using immunoSEQ multiplex PCR, the repertoire was profiled, and TCRdb retains in-frame clones only, with some absent. The table shows over 85,000 clones, with approximately 93% occurring only once. The chain combines TRBV2 with TRBJ1-1; a possible D gene is TRBD1 (5 bases). Sample: CD4+ or CD8+ T cells sorted from blood, taken in a trial of the OX40 agonist ivuxolimab. The sequence was obtained from an adult with an advanced solid tumor such as melanoma, head and neck, liver or kidney cancer. CDR3 sequence reads: CASTFVGGDTEAFF. The CDR3, as DNA: TGTGCCAGCACATTCGTTGGGGGTGACACTGAAGCTTTCTTT.